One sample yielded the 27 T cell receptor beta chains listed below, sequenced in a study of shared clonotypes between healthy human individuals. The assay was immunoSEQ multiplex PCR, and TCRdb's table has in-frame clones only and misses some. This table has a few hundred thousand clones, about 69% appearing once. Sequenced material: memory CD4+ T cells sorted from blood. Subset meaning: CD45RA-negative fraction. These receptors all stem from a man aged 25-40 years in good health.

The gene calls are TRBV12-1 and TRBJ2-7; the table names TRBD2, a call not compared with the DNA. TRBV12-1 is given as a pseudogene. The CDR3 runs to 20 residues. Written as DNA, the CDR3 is TGTGCCAGCAGCTACCCTAGTGGACTAGCGGGAGGTCAGTTCCTCTACGAGCAGTACTTC. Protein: CASSYPSGLAGGQFLYEQYF.

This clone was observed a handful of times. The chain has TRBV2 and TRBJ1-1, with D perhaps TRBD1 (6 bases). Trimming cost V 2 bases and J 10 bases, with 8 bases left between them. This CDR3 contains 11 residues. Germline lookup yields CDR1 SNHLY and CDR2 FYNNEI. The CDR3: CASSEWDTAFF. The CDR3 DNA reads TGTGCCAGCAGTGAATGGGACACAGCTTTCTTT.

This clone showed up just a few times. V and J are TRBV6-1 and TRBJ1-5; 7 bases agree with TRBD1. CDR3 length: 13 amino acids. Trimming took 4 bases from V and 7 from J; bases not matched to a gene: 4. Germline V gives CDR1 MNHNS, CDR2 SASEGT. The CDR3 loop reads CASSATGNQPQHF. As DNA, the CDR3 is TGTGCCAGCAGTGCGACAGGGAACCAGCCCCAGCATTTT.

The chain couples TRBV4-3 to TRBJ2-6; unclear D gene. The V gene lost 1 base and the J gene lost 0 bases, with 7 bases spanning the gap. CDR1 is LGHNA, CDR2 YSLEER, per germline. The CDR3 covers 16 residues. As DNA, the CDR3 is TGCGCCAGCAGCCAAGTTCCAAGCTCTGGGGCCAACGTCCTGACTTTC. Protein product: CASSQVPSSGANVLTF.

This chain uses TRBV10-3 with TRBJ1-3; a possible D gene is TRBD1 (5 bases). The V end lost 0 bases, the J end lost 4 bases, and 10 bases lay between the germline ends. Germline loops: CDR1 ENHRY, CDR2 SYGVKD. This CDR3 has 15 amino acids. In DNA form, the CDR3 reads TGTGCCATCAGTGAGTCTTTGACAGCCGGAAACACCATATATTTT. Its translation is CAISESLTAGNTIYF.

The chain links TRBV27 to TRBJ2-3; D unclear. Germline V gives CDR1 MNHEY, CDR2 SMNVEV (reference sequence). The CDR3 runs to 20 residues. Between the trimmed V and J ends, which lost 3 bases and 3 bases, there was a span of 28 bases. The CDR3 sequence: CASSFGPLRARWGKTDTQYF. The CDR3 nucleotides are TGTGCCAGCAGTTTTGGCCCCCTCCGGGCGAGGTGGGGAAAAACAGATACGCAGTATTTT.

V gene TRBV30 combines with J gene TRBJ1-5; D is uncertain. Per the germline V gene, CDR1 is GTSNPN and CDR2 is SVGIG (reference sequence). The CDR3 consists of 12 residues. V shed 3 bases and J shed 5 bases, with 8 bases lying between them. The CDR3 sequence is CAWRTDDQPQHF. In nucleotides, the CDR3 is TGTGCCTGGAGGACTGATGATCAGCCCCAGCATTTT. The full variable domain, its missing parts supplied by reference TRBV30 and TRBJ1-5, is SQTIHQWPATLVQPVGSPLSLECTVEGTSNPNLYWYRQAAGRGLQLLFYSVGIGQISSEVPQNLSASRPQDRQFILSSKKLLLSDSGFYLCAWRTDDQPQHFGDGTRLSIL.

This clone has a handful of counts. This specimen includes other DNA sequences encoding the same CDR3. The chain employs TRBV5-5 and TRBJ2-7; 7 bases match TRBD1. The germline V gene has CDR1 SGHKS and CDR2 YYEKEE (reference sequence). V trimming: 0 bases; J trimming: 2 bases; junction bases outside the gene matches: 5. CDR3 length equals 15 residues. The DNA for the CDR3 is TGTGCCAGCAGCTTGGGACAGGGCCCTACCTACGAGCAGTACTTC. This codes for CASSLGQGPTYEQYF.

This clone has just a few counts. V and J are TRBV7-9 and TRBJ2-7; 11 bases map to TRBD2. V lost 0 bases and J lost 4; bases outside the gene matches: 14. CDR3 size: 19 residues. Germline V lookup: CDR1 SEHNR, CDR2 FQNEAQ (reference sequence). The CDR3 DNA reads TGTGCCAGCAGCTTAGCGAAGGGAGGGCCGGGACTAGCGGCATACGAGCAGTACTTC. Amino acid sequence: CASSLAKGGPGLAAYEQYF. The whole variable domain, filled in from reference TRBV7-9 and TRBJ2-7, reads DTGVSQNPRHKITKRGQNVTFRCDPISEHNRLYWYRQTLGQGPEFLTYFQNEAQLEKSRLLSDRFSAERPKGSFSTLEIQRTEQGDSAMYLCASSLAKGGPGLAAYEQYFGPGTRLTVT.

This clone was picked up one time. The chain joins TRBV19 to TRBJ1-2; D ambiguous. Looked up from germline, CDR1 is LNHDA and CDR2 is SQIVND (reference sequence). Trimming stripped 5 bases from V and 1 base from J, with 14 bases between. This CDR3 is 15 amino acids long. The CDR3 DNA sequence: TGTGCCAGTAGTCCTATTGCGGCGGATAACTATGGCTACACCTTC. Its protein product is CASSPIAADNYGYTF.

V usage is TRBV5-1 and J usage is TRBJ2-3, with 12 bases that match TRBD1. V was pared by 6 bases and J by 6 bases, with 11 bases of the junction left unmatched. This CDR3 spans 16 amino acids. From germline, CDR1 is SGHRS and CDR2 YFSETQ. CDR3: CASIQTPGQGADTQYF. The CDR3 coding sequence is TGCGCCAGCATACAGACTCCGGGACAGGGGGCTGATACGCAGTATTTT.

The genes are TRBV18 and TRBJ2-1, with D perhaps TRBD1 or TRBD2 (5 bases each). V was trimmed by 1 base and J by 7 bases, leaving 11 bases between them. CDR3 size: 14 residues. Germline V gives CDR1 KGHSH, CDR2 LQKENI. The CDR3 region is CASSPRDVRNEQFF. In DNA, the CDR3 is TGTGCCAGCTCACCACGGGACGTACGAAATGAGCAGTTCTTC.

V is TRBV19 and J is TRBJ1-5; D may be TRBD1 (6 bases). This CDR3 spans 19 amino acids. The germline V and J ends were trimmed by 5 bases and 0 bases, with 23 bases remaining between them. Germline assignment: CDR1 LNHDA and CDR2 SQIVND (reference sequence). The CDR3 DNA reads TGTGCCAGTAGTTTAGTTAATCCCCTGGACAGATATAGCAATCAGCCCCAGCATTTT. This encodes CASSLVNPLDRYSNQPQHF.

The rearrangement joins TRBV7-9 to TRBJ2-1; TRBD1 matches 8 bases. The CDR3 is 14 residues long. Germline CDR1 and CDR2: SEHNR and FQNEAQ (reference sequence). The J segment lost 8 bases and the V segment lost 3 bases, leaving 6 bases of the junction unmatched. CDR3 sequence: CASSFPGGRYEQFF. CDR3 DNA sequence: TGTGCCAGCAGCTTTCCAGGGGGCAGGTATGAGCAGTTCTTC.

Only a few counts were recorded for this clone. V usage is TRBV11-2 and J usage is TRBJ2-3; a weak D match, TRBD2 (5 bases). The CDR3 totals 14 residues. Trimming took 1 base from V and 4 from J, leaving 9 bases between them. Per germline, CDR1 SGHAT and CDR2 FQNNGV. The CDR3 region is CASSLGTRADTQYF. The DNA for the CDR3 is TGTGCCAGCAGCTTAGGTACGAGGGCAGATACGCAGTATTTT.

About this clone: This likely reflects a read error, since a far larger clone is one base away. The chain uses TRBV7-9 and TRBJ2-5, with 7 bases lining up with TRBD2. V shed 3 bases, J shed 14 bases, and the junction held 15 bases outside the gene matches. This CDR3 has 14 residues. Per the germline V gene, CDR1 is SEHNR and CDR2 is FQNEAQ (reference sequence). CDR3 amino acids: CASSLAGVAYEQYF. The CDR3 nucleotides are TGTGCCAGCAGCTTGGCGGGAGTAGCCTACGAGCAATACTTC.

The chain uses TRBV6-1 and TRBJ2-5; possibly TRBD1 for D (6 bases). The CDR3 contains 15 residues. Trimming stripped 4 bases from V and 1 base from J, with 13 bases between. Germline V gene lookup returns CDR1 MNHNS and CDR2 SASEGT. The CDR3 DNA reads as TGTGCCAGCAGTGTATGGGTGGGGGCCCAAGAGACCCAGTACTTC. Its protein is CASSVWVGAQETQYF.

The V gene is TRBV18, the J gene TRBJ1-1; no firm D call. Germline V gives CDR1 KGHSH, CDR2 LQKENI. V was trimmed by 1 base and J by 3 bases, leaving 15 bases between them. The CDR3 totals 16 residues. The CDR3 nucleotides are TGTGCCAGCTCACCACTCCCCCTCAACAGCCACACTGAAGCTTTCTTT. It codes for CASSPLPLNSHTEAFF.

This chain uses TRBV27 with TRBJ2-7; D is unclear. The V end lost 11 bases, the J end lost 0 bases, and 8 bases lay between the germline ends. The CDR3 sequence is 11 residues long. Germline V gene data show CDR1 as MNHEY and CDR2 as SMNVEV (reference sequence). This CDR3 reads CAVRSSYEQYF. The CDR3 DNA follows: TGTGCCGTACGCAGCTCCTACGAGCAGTACTTC.

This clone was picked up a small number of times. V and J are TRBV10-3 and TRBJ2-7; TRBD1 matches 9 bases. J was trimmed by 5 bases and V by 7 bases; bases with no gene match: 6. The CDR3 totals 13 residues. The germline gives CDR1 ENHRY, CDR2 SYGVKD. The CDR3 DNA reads TGTGCCATCACGGGACAGGGTTCGAACGAGCAGTACTTC. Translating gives CAITGQGSNEQYF.

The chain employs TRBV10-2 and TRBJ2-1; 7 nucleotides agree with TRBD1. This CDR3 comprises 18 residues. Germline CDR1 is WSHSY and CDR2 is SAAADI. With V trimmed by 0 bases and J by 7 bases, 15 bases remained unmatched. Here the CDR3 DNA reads TGCGCCAGCAGTGAGTCTTTTATGGGTCAGGGGGTTTCGAATGAGCAGTTCTTC. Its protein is CASSESFMGQGVSNEQFF.

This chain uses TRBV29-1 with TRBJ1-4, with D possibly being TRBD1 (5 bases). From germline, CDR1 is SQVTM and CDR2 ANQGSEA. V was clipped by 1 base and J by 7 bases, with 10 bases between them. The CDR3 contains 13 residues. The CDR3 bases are TGCAGCGTTGAAGTCGGGGCAGGTGAAAAACTGTTTTTT. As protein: CSVEVGAGEKLFF.

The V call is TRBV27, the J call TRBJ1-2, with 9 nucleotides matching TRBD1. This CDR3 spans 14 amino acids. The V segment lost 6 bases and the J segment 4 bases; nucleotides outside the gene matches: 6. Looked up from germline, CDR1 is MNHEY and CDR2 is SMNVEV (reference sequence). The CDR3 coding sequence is TGTGCCAGCAGAGAGACAGGGGGTGGCTATGGCTACACCTTC. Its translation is CASRETGGGYGYTF.

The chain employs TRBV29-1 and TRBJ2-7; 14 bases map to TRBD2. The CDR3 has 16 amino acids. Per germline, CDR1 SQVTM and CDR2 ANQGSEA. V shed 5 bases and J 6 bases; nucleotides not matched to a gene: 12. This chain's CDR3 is CSVTRGLAGGLSEQYF. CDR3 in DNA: TGCAGCGTTACCAGAGGACTAGCGGGAGGTTTGTCCGAGCAGTACTTC.

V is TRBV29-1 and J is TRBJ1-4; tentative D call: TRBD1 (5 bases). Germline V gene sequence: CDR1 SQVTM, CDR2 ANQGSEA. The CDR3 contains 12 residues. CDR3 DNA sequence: TGCAGTGCGTATCAGGGTAATGAAAAACTGTTTTTT. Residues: CSAYQGNEKLFF. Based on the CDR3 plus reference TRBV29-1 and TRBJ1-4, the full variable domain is SAVISQKPSRDICQRGTSLTIQCQVDSQVTMMFWYRQQPGQSLTLIATANQGSEATYESGFVIDKFPISRPNLTFSTLTVSNMSPEDSSIYLCSAYQGNEKLFFGSGTQLSVL.

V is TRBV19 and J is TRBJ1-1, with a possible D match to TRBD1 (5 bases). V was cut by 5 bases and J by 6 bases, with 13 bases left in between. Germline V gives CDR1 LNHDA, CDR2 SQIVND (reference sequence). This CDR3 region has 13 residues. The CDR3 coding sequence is TGTGCCAGTAGTCTGAGCAGGGTAGCTGAAGCTTTCTTT. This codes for CASSLSRVAEAFF.

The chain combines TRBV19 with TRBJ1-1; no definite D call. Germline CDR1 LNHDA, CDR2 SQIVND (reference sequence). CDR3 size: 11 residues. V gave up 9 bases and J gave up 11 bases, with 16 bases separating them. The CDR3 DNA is TGTGCCAGCGGGATAGCGTCGCCCGCTTTCTTT. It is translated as CASGIASPAFF.